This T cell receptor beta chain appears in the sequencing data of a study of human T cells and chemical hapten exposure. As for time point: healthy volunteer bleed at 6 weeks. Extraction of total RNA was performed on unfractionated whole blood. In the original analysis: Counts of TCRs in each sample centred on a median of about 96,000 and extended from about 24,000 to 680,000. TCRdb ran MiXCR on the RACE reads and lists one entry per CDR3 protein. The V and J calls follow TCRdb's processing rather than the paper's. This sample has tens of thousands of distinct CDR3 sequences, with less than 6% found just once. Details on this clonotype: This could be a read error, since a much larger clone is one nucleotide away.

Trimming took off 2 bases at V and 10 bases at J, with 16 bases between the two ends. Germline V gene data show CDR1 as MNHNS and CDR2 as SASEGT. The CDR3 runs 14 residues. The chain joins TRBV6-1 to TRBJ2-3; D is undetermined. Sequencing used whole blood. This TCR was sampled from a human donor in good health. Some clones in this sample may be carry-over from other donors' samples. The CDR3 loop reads CASSETGSEASQYF. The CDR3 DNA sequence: TGTGCCAGCAGTGAAACGGGTAGTGAGGCTTCGCAGTATTTT.